The rows below give T cell receptor beta chains drawn from one sample of a study of cytomegalovirus exposure and HLA in healthy donors. Clones were sequenced by immunoSEQ multiplex PCR, and TCRdb holds only the in-frame ones, with some missing. The profile shows some 160,000 clones, 79% of them singletons. Sequencing input: PBMCs. The receptors were sampled from a woman aged 40 to 50 in good health and CMV-seronegative. The CDR3 runs from the conserved cysteine through the conserved F or W. The D gene is left open where the match is weak. A row's size may be missing; if present it is once, few, many or a size class.

J: TRBJ2-5
size: NA
V: TRBV4-2
D: NA
DNA: TGTGCCAGCAGGTCCGGAGCGGGCGGCGAGACCCAGTACTTC
CDR3: CASRSGAGGETQYF

J: TRBJ1-2
size: NA
V: TRBV18
D: NA
DNA: TGTGCCAGCTCACCGCAGGGTGGGGACTATGGCTACACCTTC
CDR3: CASSPQGGDYGYTF

J: TRBJ1-1
size: few
V: TRBV2
D: TRBD1
DNA: TGTGCCAGCAGTGTTAGGGTGGGACAGGGGCGTGTAGCTTTCTTT
CDR3: CASSVRVGQGRVAFF

J: TRBJ2-1
size: NA
V: TRBV7-2
D: NA
DNA: TGTGCCAGCAGCTCCCGTTCGGTAGATTCCTACAATGAGCAGTTCTTC
CDR3: CASSSRSVDSYNEQFF

J: TRBJ1-5
size: NA
V: TRBV6-1
D: TRBD1
DNA: TGTGCCAGCAGGACAGGGGGGGTATTAAATCAGCCCCAGCATTTT
CDR3: CASRTGGVLNQPQHF

J: TRBJ2-7
size: NA
V: TRBV2
D: NA
DNA: TGTGCCAGCAGTGAAATGGGTCAGGGGCGCTACGAGCAGTACTTC
CDR3: CASSEMGQGRYEQYF

J: TRBJ2-7
size: many
V: TRBV14
D: NA
DNA: TGTGCCAGCAGCCAAGAAAGGGGCTTTGGACGATACGAGCAGTACTTC
CDR3: CASSQERGFGRYEQYF

J: TRBJ1-2
size: NA
V: TRBV14
D: TRBD1
DNA: TGTGCCAGCAGCAGGGGGACAGGGGGGCAGTTTGGCTATGGCTACACCTTC
CDR3: CASSRGTGGQFGYGYTF

J: TRBJ2-7
size: NA
V: TRBV29-1
D: TRBD2
DNA: TGCAGCGTTGCGGGGGGAATAGGCGAGCAGTACTTC
CDR3: CSVAGGIGEQYF

J: TRBJ1-2
size: NA
V: TRBV6-1
D: NA
DNA: TGTGCCAGCAGTGACAGGGGAGAGTATGGCTACACCTTC
CDR3: CASSDRGEYGYTF

J: TRBJ1-1
size: NA
V: TRBV7-8
D: NA
DNA: TGTGCCAGCAGCTTAGTCACTGCCGAAGCTTTCTTT
CDR3: CASSLVTAEAFF

J: TRBJ2-3
size: once
V: TRBV4-3
D: NA
DNA: TGCGCCAGCAGCCAAGACCCCAGGGGCGGTACGCAGTATTTT
CDR3: CASSQDPRGGTQYF

J: TRBJ2-7
size: NA
V: TRBV9
D: TRBD1
DNA: TGTGCCAGCAGCGTAAGACCGGGACAGACCTACGAGCAGTACTTC
CDR3: CASSVRPGQTYEQYF

J: TRBJ2-1
size: NA
V: TRBV7-9
D: TRBD1
DNA: TGTGCCAGCAGCTCTACCGGGACAGGCAATGAGCAGTTCTTC
CDR3: CASSSTGTGNEQFF

J: TRBJ2-7
size: NA
V: TRBV11-3
D: NA
DNA: TGTGCCAGCAGCGACCCAGGCGCCGAGCAGTACTTC
CDR3: CASSDPGAEQYF

J: TRBJ2-7
size: few
V: TRBV29-1
D: TRBD1
DNA: TGCAGCGTCGGACAGGGAGGCATATCCTACGAGCAGTACTTC
CDR3: CSVGQGGISYEQYF

J: TRBJ2-1
size: NA
V: TRBV29-1
D: NA
DNA: TGCAGCGTTGAGGGAGGAGGAGGGGAGCAGTTCTTC
CDR3: CSVEGGGGEQFF

J: TRBJ2-1
size: NA
V: TRBV19
D: TRBD2
DNA: TGTGCCAGTAGTTACGGGGGGGATGGGGGGAATGAGCAGTTCTTC
CDR3: CASSYGGDGGNEQFF

J: TRBJ1-3
size: NA
V: TRBV19
D: NA
DNA: TGTGCCAGTAGCTTACTACTCAGCTCTGGAAACACCATATATTTT
CDR3: CASSLLLSSGNTIYF

J: TRBJ2-7
size: few
V: TRBV12-5
D: NA
DNA: TGTGCTAGTGGCAAACAGGATTACGAGCAGTACTTC
CDR3: CASGKQDYEQYF

J: TRBJ2-5
size: NA
V: TRBV5-8
D: TRBD1
DNA: TGTGCCAGCAGCCCGGGACAGGGGGCGAAAGAGACCCAGTACTTC
CDR3: CASSPGQGAKETQYF

J: TRBJ2-1
size: NA
V: TRBV2
D: TRBD2
DNA: TGTGCCAGCAGAGGACCTAGACTAGCGGGGGGGTCCTACAATGAGCAGTTCTTC
CDR3: CASRGPRLAGGSYNEQFF

J: TRBJ2-1
size: once
V: TRBV5-1
D: NA
DNA: TGCGCCAGCAGTTCTGGGGCTTCCCCCTACAATGAGCAGTTCTTC
CDR3: CASSSGASPYNEQFF

J: TRBJ2-3
size: NA
V: TRBV5-4
D: NA
DNA: TGTGCCAGCAGCTTAAAGCGTTACACAGATACGCAGTATTTT
CDR3: CASSLKRYTDTQYF

J: TRBJ1-3
size: NA
V: TRBV27
D: NA
DNA: TGTGCCAGCAGTTCCCGCTCTGGAAACACCATATATTTT
CDR3: CASSSRSGNTIYF

J: TRBJ2-2
size: NA
V: TRBV11-2
D: NA
DNA: TGTGCCAGCAGCTTAGCGGGTTGGGGGGTGAGGACCGGGGAGCTGTTTTTT
CDR3: CASSLAGWGVRTGELFF

J: TRBJ1-3
size: NA
V: TRBV18
D: TRBD1
DNA: TGTGCCAGCTCACTACCGACAGGGGGATCTGGAAACACCATATATTTT
CDR3: CASSLPTGGSGNTIYF

J: TRBJ2-3
size: once
V: TRBV9
D: TRBD2
DNA: TGTGCCAGCAGCGTAGCCGTAACCATAGGCGGGGGGGCCGCAGATACGCAGTATTTT
CDR3: CASSVAVTIGGGAADTQYF

J: TRBJ2-5
size: NA
V: TRBV5-1
D: TRBD2
DNA: TGCGCCAGCAGCGACGCCGGGACTAGCGAAGAGACCCAGTACTTC
CDR3: CASSDAGTSEETQYF

J: TRBJ2-5
size: NA
V: TRBV10-3
D: TRBD2
DNA: TGTGCCATCGGGGGGGGAGAGACCCAGTACTTC
CDR3: CAIGGGETQYF

J: TRBJ2-3
size: NA
V: TRBV11-2
D: TRBD2
DNA: TGTGCCAGCAGCGACCCGACTAGCGGGGGGGCCGGAGATACGCAGTATTTT
CDR3: CASSDPTSGGAGDTQYF

J: TRBJ1-1
size: few
V: TRBV6-5
D: TRBD1
DNA: TGTGCCAGCAGGGGGACAGGGGCGGGGGACACTGAAGCTTTCTTT
CDR3: CASRGTGAGDTEAFF

J: TRBJ1-5
size: once
V: TRBV5-6
D: NA
DNA: TGTGCCAGCAGCTTGGGTCGGGGGGCGCGGCAGCCCCAGCATTTT
CDR3: CASSLGRGARQPQHF

J: TRBJ1-6
size: NA
V: TRBV4-1
D: TRBD1
DNA: TGCGCCAGCAGCCAAGATAGGGACAGGAGGCTCCACTTT
CDR3: CASSQDRDRRLHF

J: TRBJ1-5
size: NA
V: TRBV5-5
D: NA
DNA: TGTGCCAGCAGCTTGGACAGAGTCAAACAGCATTTT
CDR3: CASSLDRVKQHF

J: TRBJ1-1
size: NA
V: TRBV10-3
D: NA
DNA: TGTGCCATCAGCAAAGGGGAAGGCTACACTGAAGCTTTCTTT
CDR3: CAISKGEGYTEAFF

J: TRBJ1-4
size: NA
V: TRBV9
D: TRBD1
DNA: TGTGCCAGCAGCGCGGGACAGCGTAATGAAAAACTGTTTTTT
CDR3: CASSAGQRNEKLFF

J: TRBJ1-5
size: NA
V: TRBV18
D: NA
DNA: TGTGCCAGCTCACCTCGAGAAGTGAGCAAGCCCCAGCATTTT
CDR3: CASSPREVSKPQHF

J: TRBJ2-1
size: NA
V: TRBV19
D: NA
DNA: TGTGCCAGTAGTATACGGGCGGGGCCCTACAATGAGCAGTTCTTC
CDR3: CASSIRAGPYNEQFF

J: TRBJ1-5
size: NA
V: TRBV7-2
D: TRBD1
DNA: TGTGCCAGCAGCCAGGGACAGTCCCAGCATTTT
CDR3: CASSQGQSQHF

J: TRBJ2-1
size: NA
V: TRBV7-6
D: TRBD1
DNA: TGTGCCAGCAGCTTAAGGGGCAGGGGGCCCAATGAGCAGTTCTTC
CDR3: CASSLRGRGPNEQFF

J: TRBJ2-3
size: NA
V: TRBV2
D: NA
DNA: TGTGCCAAGGGAGGGACAGGTCCAGATACGCAGTATTTT
CDR3: CAKGGTGPDTQYF

J: TRBJ2-7
size: NA
V: TRBV19
D: NA
DNA: TGTGCCAGTACCCCCGGACTGCTTAGGGCCTACGAGCAGTACTTC
CDR3: CASTPGLLRAYEQYF

J: TRBJ1-2
size: once
V: TRBV12-5
D: TRBD1
DNA: TGTGCTAGTGGTCCCCAAGGGAGGGGACAGGGATATGGTGGCTACACCTTC
CDR3: CASGPQGRGQGYGGYTF

J: TRBJ1-6
size: NA
V: TRBV6-1
D: NA
DNA: TGTGCCAGCAGTGAAAGGCGGGATTTAAATTCACCCCTCCACTTT
CDR3: CASSERRDLNSPLHF

J: TRBJ1-6
size: NA
V: TRBV6-5
D: NA
DNA: TGTGCCAGCAGTTACCGACTTCTTTATTCACCCCTCCACTTT
CDR3: CASSYRLLYSPLHF

J: TRBJ2-5
size: NA
V: TRBV7-2
D: NA
DNA: TGTGCCAGCAGCTCTTTTTCCGGAGAGACCCAGTACTTC
CDR3: CASSSFSGETQYF

J: TRBJ2-7
size: once
V: TRBV10-3
D: TRBD1
DNA: TGTGCCATCAGTGCGATTACCGGGACAGGGTCCTACGAGCAGTACTTC
CDR3: CAISAITGTGSYEQYF

J: TRBJ2-7
size: NA
V: TRBV6-5
D: TRBD1
DNA: TGTGCCAGCAGTTACACAGGGGGCAGCGGTGTTGAGCAGTACTTC
CDR3: CASSYTGGSGVEQYF

J: TRBJ1-6
size: NA
V: TRBV4-1
D: NA
DNA: TGCGCCAGCAGCCAAGGCGAGGGCTCCTATAATTCACCCCTCCACTTT
CDR3: CASSQGEGSYNSPLHF

J: TRBJ2-1
size: NA
V: TRBV29-1
D: NA
DNA: TGCAGCGCGCCACACTTCTCTATTGGCTCCTCAGGCAATGAGCAGTTCTTC
CDR3: CSAPHFSIGSSGNEQFF